This T cell receptor (beta chain) was retrieved from a study of cytomegalovirus exposure and HLA in healthy donors. PCR primers comprised 60 Vbeta and 13 Jbeta primers. Method: immunoSEQ multiplex PCR; TCRdb's copy keeps in-frame clones and lacks some. The sample lists 49,000 or so clones; 81% were seen once. The CDR3 covers 16 residues. The V gene's germline CDR1 is SGDLS and CDR2 YYNGEE. Trimming removed 0 bases from V and 4 bases from J, with 15 bases in between. This TCR was recovered from a boy between 5 and 17 years old in good health and CMV-seropositive. The chain employs TRBV9 and TRBJ2-3; no clear D gene. The sample was PBMCs. CDR3 protein: CASSVASWPLADTQYF. CDR3 DNA: TGTGCCAGCAGCGTAGCGTCCTGGCCCCTCGCAGATACGCAGTATTTT. Based on the CDR3 plus reference TRBV9 and TRBJ2-3, the full variable domain is DSGVTQTPKHLITATGQRVTLRCSPRSGDLSVYWYQQSLDQGLQFLIQYYNGEERAKGNILERFSAQQFPDLHSELNLSSLELGDSALYFCASSVASWPLADTQYFGPGTRLTVL.